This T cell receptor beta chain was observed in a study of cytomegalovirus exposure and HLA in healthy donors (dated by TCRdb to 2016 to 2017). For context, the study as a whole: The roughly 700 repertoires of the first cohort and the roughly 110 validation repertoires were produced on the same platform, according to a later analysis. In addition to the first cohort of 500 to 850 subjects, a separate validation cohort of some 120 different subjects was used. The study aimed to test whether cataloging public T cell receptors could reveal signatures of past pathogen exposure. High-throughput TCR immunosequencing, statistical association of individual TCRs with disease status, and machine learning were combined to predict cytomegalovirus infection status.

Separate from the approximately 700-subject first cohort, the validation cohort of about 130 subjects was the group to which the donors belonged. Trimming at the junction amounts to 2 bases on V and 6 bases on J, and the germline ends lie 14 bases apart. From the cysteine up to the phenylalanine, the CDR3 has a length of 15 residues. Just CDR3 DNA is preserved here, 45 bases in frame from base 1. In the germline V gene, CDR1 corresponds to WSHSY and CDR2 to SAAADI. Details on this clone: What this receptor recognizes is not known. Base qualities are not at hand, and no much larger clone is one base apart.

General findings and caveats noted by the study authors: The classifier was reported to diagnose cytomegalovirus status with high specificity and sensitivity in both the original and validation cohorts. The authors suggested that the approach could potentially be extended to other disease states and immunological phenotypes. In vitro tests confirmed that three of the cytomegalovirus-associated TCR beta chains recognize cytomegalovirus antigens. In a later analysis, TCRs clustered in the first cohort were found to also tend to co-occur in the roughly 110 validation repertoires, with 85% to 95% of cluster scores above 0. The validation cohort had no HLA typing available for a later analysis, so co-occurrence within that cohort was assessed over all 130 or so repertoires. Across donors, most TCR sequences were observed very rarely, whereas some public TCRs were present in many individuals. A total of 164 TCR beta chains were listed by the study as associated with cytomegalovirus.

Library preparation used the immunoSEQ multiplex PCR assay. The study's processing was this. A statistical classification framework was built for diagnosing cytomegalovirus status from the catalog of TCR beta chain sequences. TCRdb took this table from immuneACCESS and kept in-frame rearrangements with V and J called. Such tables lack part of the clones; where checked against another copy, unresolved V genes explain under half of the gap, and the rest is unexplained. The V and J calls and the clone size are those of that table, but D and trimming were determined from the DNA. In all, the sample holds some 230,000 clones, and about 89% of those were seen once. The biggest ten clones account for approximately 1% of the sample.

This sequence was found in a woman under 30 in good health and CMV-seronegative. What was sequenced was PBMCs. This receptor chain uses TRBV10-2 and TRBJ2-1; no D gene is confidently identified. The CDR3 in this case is CASSEVFSVVNEQFF. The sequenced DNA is TGCGCCAGCAGTGAGGTTTTCTCGGTTGTCAATGAGCAGTTCTTC.